The sequence of this TCR beta chain was determined in a study of patients and donors after allogeneic stem cell transplantation. Germline V gives CDR1 LGHDT, CDR2 YNNKEL (reference sequence). Trimming removed 0 bases from V and 6 bases from J; junction bases left unmatched: 4. CDR3 length equals 15 residues. Each CDR3 protein gets one entry after TCRdb re-called the RT-PCR reads with MiXCR. The profile shows approximately 200,000 distinct CDR3 sequences, about 40% of them singletons. The V and J genes are TRBV3-1 and TRBJ1-4; TRBD1 matches at 7 bases. The receptor's source is a human donor who was either an allogeneic HSCT recipient or a stem cell or donor lymphocyte infusion donor (not recorded which). It is not recorded whose cells these are; they may come from a transplant donor. The source material was blood, either unsorted or a sorted T cell fraction (not recorded which). Here the CDR3 reads CASSQEATGDEKLFF. CDR3 DNA: TGTGCCAGCAGCCAAGAAGCCACAGGGGATGAAAAACTGTTTTTT.